The rows below give T cell receptor beta chains drawn from one sample of a study of shared clonotypes between healthy human individuals. TCRdb's copy holds only in-frame clones and misses some; the assay was immunoSEQ multiplex PCR. Of roughly 2,000,000 clones in the sample, about 95% are singletons; the top ten hold less than 1.5%. The source material was naive CD8+ T cells sorted from blood. The source of these receptors is a man younger than 30 in good health. CDR3s include the opening cysteine and the closing phenylalanine or tryptophan. The D gene is left open where the match is weak. The size of a clone is reported for some rows only, either as once, few or many, or as a class for expanded clones.

V gene,D gene,clone size,J gene,CDR3 DNA,CDR3 protein
TRBV11-2,.,.,TRBJ2-7,TGTGCCAGCAGCGACGGGCTTTCATTCTACGAGCAGTACTTC,CASSDGLSFYEQYF
TRBV4-3,TRBD1,.,TRBJ2-1,TGCGCCAGCAGCCAAGATAACAGGGGTAATGAGCAGTTCTTC,CASSQDNRGNEQFF
TRBV19,TRBD2,.,TRBJ2-7,TGTGCCAGTAGTATAGGATCACTAGCGGGCGCTACCTACGAGCAGTACTTC,CASSIGSLAGATYEQYF
TRBV4-3,TRBD1,once,TRBJ2-7,TGCGCCAGCAGCCAATGGTCGACAGGGGGGTACGAGCAGTACTTC,CASSQWSTGGYEQYF
TRBV6-5,.,.,TRBJ2-3,TGTGCCAGCAGTTCCTCACTTTCTAATACGCAGTATTTT,CASSSSLSNTQYF
TRBV7-7,.,once,TRBJ2-5,TGTGCTAGCAGCTTAGCAGGACTTCGGGAGACCCAGTACTTC,CASSLAGLRETQYF
TRBV18,.,.,TRBJ2-3,TGTGCCAGCTCACCACCGGTTAGCAGAAGCACAGATACGCAGTATTTT,CASSPPVSRSTDTQYF
TRBV9,.,.,TRBJ2-3,TGTGCCAGCAGCGCCCCGTTGGGGCGATCCGGCACAGATACGCAGTATTTT,CASSAPLGRSGTDTQYF
TRBV19,.,.,TRBJ2-7,TGTGCTGCAGGGGTGGGCTACGAGCAGTACTTC,CAAGVGYEQYF
TRBV10-1,.,.,TRBJ1-2,TGCGCCAGCAGTGACTCCAGGGTAGGGGCCTATGGCTACACCTTC,CASSDSRVGAYGYTF
TRBV10-1,.,once,TRBJ2-1,TGCGCCAGCAGTGAGGGAGACGAGCAGTTCTTC,CASSEGDEQFF
TRBV7-9,.,.,TRBJ2-7,TGTGCCAGCAGCTTTAGCGGAGGGCCCTACGAGCAGTACTTC,CASSFSGGPYEQYF
TRBV7-6,TRBD2,.,TRBJ2-4,TGTGCCAGCAGCTCGGGACTAGCGGAAGGGATTCAGTACTTC,CASSSGLAEGIQYF
TRBV19,.,.,TRBJ1-5,TGTGCCAGTTTGGGGGGCTACAATCAGCCCCAGCATTTT,CASLGGYNQPQHF
TRBV6-6,.,.,TRBJ2-7,TGTGCCAGCAGTTCCATGGACAGCACCTACGAGCAGTACTTC,CASSSMDSTYEQYF
TRBV7-8,.,.,TRBJ1-5,TGTGCCAGCAGCCCTGGAATCGGGGAAAATCAGCCCCAGCATTTT,CASSPGIGENQPQHF
TRBV7-9,.,.,TRBJ2-2,TGTGCCAGCAGCTTAGATGGTTATATTTACACCGGGGAGCTGTTTTTT,CASSLDGYIYTGELFF
TRBV28,TRBD2,.,TRBJ2-1,TGTGCCAGCAGTTCCCAATGGACTAGCGGGGGGTTTGCCTACAATGAGCAGTTCTTC,CASSSQWTSGGFAYNEQFF
TRBV4-1,.,.,TRBJ1-6,TGCGCCAGCAGCCAAGATCCCCCCCTGACAGTCGTTAATTCACCCCTCCACTTT,CASSQDPPLTVVNSPLHF
TRBV13,.,.,TRBJ2-1,TGTGCCAGCAGCTCAAACCTCCACAATGAGCAGTTCTTC,CASSSNLHNEQFF
TRBV27,TRBD2,.,TRBJ2-3,TGTGCCAGCAGTTTGGGACTAGCCCGGAGCACAGATACGCAGTATTTT,CASSLGLARSTDTQYF
TRBV9,.,.,TRBJ2-2,TGTGCCAGCAGCGTAGACGGAGGTGCAATCACCGGGGAGCTGTTTTTT,CASSVDGGAITGELFF
TRBV28,.,.,TRBJ1-1,TGTGCCAGCACCGAGAACGGGGGCATGAACACTGAAGCTTTCTTT,CASTENGGMNTEAFF
TRBV27,TRBD2,once,TRBJ2-2,TGTGCCAGCAGTTTCCTCCACGCGGGAGAGGGAACCGGGGAGCTGTTTTTT,CASSFLHAGEGTGELFF
TRBV5-6,.,.,TRBJ2-1,TGTGCCAGCAGCTTGGTGTCGGGGGTATCCTACAATGAGCAGTTCTTC,CASSLVSGVSYNEQFF
TRBV5-1,TRBD1,.,TRBJ2-7,TGCGCCAGCAGCTTGGCAGGACAGGGGTACGAGCAGTACTTC,CASSLAGQGYEQYF
TRBV11-2,.,.,TRBJ2-2,TGTGCCAGCAGCTTAGGGGGACCCGGGGAGCTGTTTTTT,CASSLGGPGELFF
TRBV4-3,.,.,TRBJ2-2,TGCGCCAGCAGCCAAGAGACACTGGGGACCGGGGAGCTGTTTTTT,CASSQETLGTGELFF
TRBV5-1,.,.,TRBJ1-2,TGCGCCAGCAGCTTGGCCACAGGGATGTTCTTC,CASSLATGMFF
TRBV7-9,.,.,TRBJ2-7,TGTGCCAGCAGCTTGGCGGGGTCCAGCGAGCAGTACTTC,CASSLAGSSEQYF
TRBV27,.,once,TRBJ2-1,TGTGCCAGCAGTCCTGCAGCGCAGGGGATCAATGAGCAGTTCTTC,CASSPAAQGINEQFF
TRBV6-1,.,once,TRBJ1-4,TGTGCCAGCAGTGACCCGAGTTGGCAATACGGAGAAAAACTGTTTTTT,CASSDPSWQYGEKLFF
TRBV5-1,TRBD1,.,TRBJ2-1,TGCGCCAGCTCATATTCAGGGGGCAATGAGCAGTTCTTC,CASSYSGGNEQFF
TRBV7-2,TRBD1,.,TRBJ2-4,TGTGCCAGCAGCTTAGAAAGGACAGGGGAGGACATTCAGTACTTC,CASSLERTGEDIQYF
TRBV10-1,.,once,TRBJ2-1,TGCGCCAGCAGTGAGTTTCAGGTTAATGAGCAGTTCTTC,CASSEFQVNEQFF